This entry describes one T cell receptor (beta chain). This table comes from immunoSEQ multiplex PCR, and its TCRdb copy is limited to in-frame clones, with some not included. The table records 350,000 to 400,000 clones, more than 70% of them present only once. These data are taken from a study of blood T cell repertoires in COVID-19. Germline CDR1 and CDR2: SGHDN and FVKESK. The CDR3 has 17 amino acids. Trimming at V came to 1 base and at J to 5 bases, leaving 8 bases not matched to a gene. This clonotype was obtained from a man aged 40-55 years in a cohort exposed to, infected with or recovered from COVID-19 (not recorded which). The chain uses TRBV14 and TRBJ2-5; 12 bases agree with TRBD2. Material: PBMCs or T cells enriched from blood (not recorded which). The CDR3 spells CASSQAGLAGLLETQYF. The CDR3 nucleotides are TGTGCCAGCAGCCAAGCCGGACTAGCGGGATTGTTGGAGACCCAGTACTTC.